The 13 T cell receptor beta chains below come from one sample, sequenced in a study of lymphopenia after photon versus proton radiotherapy. The table came from immunoSEQ multiplex PCR; TCRdb's copy has only in-frame clones and leaves some out. The data hold tens of thousands of clones, with about 82% observed a single time. The input for sequencing was peripheral blood, taken from a patient treated with proton-based radiotherapy. The receptors stem from a woman in her sixties or seventies with pancreatic cancer.

The chain links TRBV6-5 to TRBJ2-7, with 9 bases lining up with TRBD1. Germline values: CDR1 MNHEY, CDR2 SVGAGI. J was trimmed by 0 bases and V by 2 bases; bases with no gene match: 2. The CDR3 covers 15 residues. CDR3: CASSYGQGTSYEQYF. CDR3 nucleotide sequence: TGTGCCAGCAGTTACGGACAGGGGACCTCCTACGAGCAGTACTTC.

This chain uses TRBV28 with TRBJ1-2; 7 bases map to TRBD1. Looked up from germline, CDR1 is MDHEN and CDR2 is SYDVKM. Germline trimming cut 1 base from V and 1 base from J; bases unmatched to any gene: 3. This CDR3 is 15 amino acids long. The CDR3 DNA reads as TGTGCCAGCAGTTTATCGCAGGGGGTTAACTATGGCTACACCTTC. It specifies CASSLSQGVNYGYTF.

In its sample, this clone ranks as medium-sized. V usage is TRBV29-1 and J usage is TRBJ2-5; D is uncertain. From germline, CDR1 is SQVTM and CDR2 ANQGSEA. The CDR3 spans 13 residues. V was clipped by 7 bases and J by 3 bases, with 15 bases between them. The CDR3 spells CSAASQPKETQYF. The CDR3 region has the DNA TGCAGCGCTGCAAGCCAGCCAAAAGAGACCCAGTACTTC.

This chain uses TRBV18 with TRBJ2-1, with 10 bases lining up with TRBD1. J was trimmed by 8 bases and V by 1 base; bases with no gene match: 5. Germline CDR1 KGHSH, CDR2 LQKENI. CDR3 size: 15 residues. CDR3 region: CASSPRAGTGDEQFF. CDR3 DNA: TGTGCCAGCTCACCACGGGCGGGGACAGGGGATGAGCAGTTCTTC.

This chain's CDR3 is CASSQGGQVNQPQHF. The CDR3 DNA reads as TGTGCCAGCAGCCAAGGGGGACAGGTCAATCAGCCCCAGCATTTT. This chain links TRBV4-2 with TRBJ1-5, with 8 bases that match TRBD1. V lost 1 base and J lost 3; bases outside the gene matches: 2. The germline V gene has CDR1 LGHNA and CDR2 YNFKEQ. This CDR3 contains 15 residues.

This chain links TRBV25-1 with TRBJ2-5; the match to TRBD2 covers 11 bases. V was clipped by 1 base and J by 4 bases; unmatched bases: 2. The germline V gene has CDR1 MGHDK and CDR2 SYGVNS. The CDR3 sequence is 15 residues long. The CDR3 DNA reads TGTGCCAGCAGTGAATCCGGACTAGCGGGAGAGACCCAGTACTTC. Its protein product is CASSESGLAGETQYF. Full variable domain (missing parts from reference TRBV25-1 and TRBJ2-5): EADIYQTPRYLVIGTGKKITLECSQTMGHDKMYWYQQDPGMELHLIHYSYGVNSTEKGDLSSESTVSRIRTEHFPLTLESARPSHTSQYLCASSESGLAGETQYFGPGTRLLVL.

This clone was detected only once. The chain employs TRBV27 and TRBJ1-3; D is undetermined. Trimming left V 6 bases short and J 4 bases short, with 19 bases between. The CDR3 runs to 16 residues. Germline V gene data show CDR1 as MNHEY and CDR2 as SMNVEV (reference sequence). The DNA of the CDR3 is TGTGCCAGCAGCCCTACCCCGAGGGTATCAGGAAACACCATATATTTT. It translates to CASSPTPRVSGNTIYF.

The chain combines TRBV9 with TRBJ2-1, with 9 positions matching TRBD2. J lost 8 bases, V lost 0 bases, and 9 bases had no gene match. Germline V CDR1 and CDR2: SGDLS, YYNGEE. There are 16 residues in the CDR3. CDR3 nucleotide sequence: TGTGCCAGCAGCGTAGACTGGCGGGAGGGTTCTTATGAGCAGTTCTTC. Its translation: CASSVDWREGSYEQFF.

This clone appeared a single time. This chain's CDR3 is CASRDTSSGAGELFF. Here the CDR3 DNA reads TGTGCCAGCAGGGACACTAGTAGCGGAGCCGGGGAGCTGTTTTTT. This rearrangement joins TRBV7-2 to TRBJ2-2; D possibly corresponds to TRBD2 (6 bases). The ends were cut back, 6 bases at V and 6 bases at J, with 17 bases in the middle. This CDR3 has 15 residues. The germline V gene encodes CDR1 SGHTA and CDR2 FQGNSA.

The sample holds a few counts of this clone. This chain's CDR3 is CATSRDIRGGGNTIYF. The CDR3 coding sequence is TGTGCCACCAGCAGAGATATTCGGGGAGGTGGAAACACCATATATTTT. V and J are TRBV15 and TRBJ1-3; the D is unclear. Germline CDR1 is LNHNV and CDR2 is YYDKDF (reference sequence). With 0 bases removed from V and 3 bases from J, the gap between germline ends came to 12 bases. The CDR3 contains 16 residues.

The chain uses TRBV6-1 and TRBJ2-7, with a weak D call TRBD2 (5 bases). V dropped 6 bases and J dropped 0 bases, with 9 bases sitting between them. CDR1 and CDR2 from the germline V gene are MNHNS and SASEGT. This CDR3 region has 13 residues. Here the CDR3 DNA reads TGTGCCAGCAGGTACACTAGCTCCTACGAGCAGTACTTC. Translation gives CASRYTSSYEQYF.

Worth noting for this clone: The junction does not match germline at one end; this may be a read error. J is TRBJ2-5 and V is TRBV7-7, with 7 bases lining up with TRBD1. Looked up from germline, CDR1 is SSHAT and CDR2 is FNYEAQ (reference sequence). The CDR3 has 15 amino acids. The CDR3: CASSPFRDRKETQYF. The CDR3 bases are TGTGCTAGCAGCCCTTTCCGGGACAGAAAAGAGACCCAGTACTTC.

The V call is TRBV27, the J call TRBJ2-5, with 7 bases identical to TRBD2. Per germline, CDR1 MNHEY and CDR2 SMNVEV (reference sequence). J was trimmed by 3 bases and V by 8 bases; bases with no gene match: 9. The CDR3 is 14 residues long. The CDR3 DNA sequence: TGTGCCAGCGGCAGGGTGGGGGGGAAAGAGACCCAGTACTTC. Protein: CASGRVGGKETQYF.